A single sample is the source of the 25 T cell receptor beta chains below, sequenced in a study of blood T cell repertoires in COVID-19. The protocol was immunoSEQ multiplex PCR, while the TCRdb copy is restricted to in-frame clones and leaves out a portion. Of 200,000 or so clones in the sample, 70% to 90% were seen once. The sequencing sample was made of PBMCs or T cells enriched from blood (not recorded which). These receptors originate from a man under 40 who had recovered from COVID-19.

This sequence joins TRBV24-1 and TRBJ1-5; D is unresolved. V was clipped by 4 bases and J by 11 bases, with 8 bases between them. The CDR3 spans 11 residues. CDR1 KGHDR and CDR2 SFDVKD come from the germline V gene. CDR3 coding DNA: TGTGCCACCAGTGACGGCCTAGCCCAGCATTTT. It encodes CATSDGLAQHF.

Only a few counts were recorded for this clone. The CDR3 coding sequence is TGTGCCAGCAGCGTAGCTTTCGCCGGGGAGCTGTTTTTT. This sequence encodes CASSVAFAGELFF. The genes are TRBV9 and TRBJ2-2; D is uncertain. The CDR3 is 13 residues long. The germline gives CDR1 SGDLS, CDR2 YYNGEE. Trimming took 0 bases from V and 6 from J, leaving 6 bases between them. The variable domain in full, with the rest retrieved from reference TRBV9 and TRBJ2-2, is DSGVTQTPKHLITATGQRVTLRCSPRSGDLSVYWYQQSLDQGLQFLIQYYNGEERAKGNILERFSAQQFPDLHSELNLSSLELGDSALYFCASSVAFAGELFFGEGSRLTVL.

The genes are TRBV4-3 and TRBJ1-3; TRBD1 matches at 9 bases. The V and J ends lost 0 bases and 0 bases, in that order; junction bases with no gene match: 18. This CDR3 spans 22 amino acids. Germline lookup yields CDR1 LGHNA and CDR2 YSLEER. The CDR3 sequence: CASSQEGYRGPRAFFSGNTIYF. CDR3 in DNA: TGCGCCAGCAGCCAAGAGGGATACAGGGGGCCCCGCGCTTTCTTCTCTGGAAACACCATATATTTT.

The rearrangement links TRBV28 to TRBJ2-7, with 7 bases that match TRBD1. Germline lookup yields CDR1 MDHEN and CDR2 SYDVKM. The J segment lost 4 bases and the V segment lost 3 bases, leaving 6 bases of the junction unmatched. The CDR3 runs to 14 residues. The CDR3 nucleotides read TGTGCCAGCAGTTTGAGACAGGGTTCTTACGAGCAGTACTTC. Its translation is CASSLRQGSYEQYF.

This clone was counted a single time. The V gene is TRBV19, the J gene TRBJ1-6, with TRBD1 matching over 7 bases. The CDR3 covers 14 residues. Germline CDR1 is LNHDA and CDR2 is SQIVND (reference sequence). V shed 9 bases and J 2 bases; nucleotides not matched to a gene: 4. This chain's CDR3 is CASQDRTYNSPLHF. Here the CDR3 DNA reads TGTGCCAGCCAGGACAGGACCTATAATTCACCCCTCCACTTT.

This clone was detected once. J is TRBJ1-6 and V is TRBV9; no firm D call. CDR1 is SGDLS, CDR2 YYNGEE, per germline. The CDR3 contains 14 residues. Trimming took off 7 bases at V and 5 bases at J, with 13 bases between the two ends. The CDR3 sequence is CASSPGVNNSPLHF. The CDR3 coding sequence is TGTGCCAGCTCTCCAGGTGTTAATAATTCACCCCTCCACTTT.

This clone was detected only once. The genes are TRBV18 and TRBJ1-5; the D is unclear. The CDR3 covers 14 residues. Germline lookup yields CDR1 KGHSH and CDR2 LQKENI. The V end lost 8 bases, the J end lost 3 bases, and 14 bases lay between the germline ends. Here the CDR3 reads CASHSEISNQPQHF. In nucleotides, the CDR3 is TGTGCCAGCCACTCGGAGATTTCCAATCAGCCCCAGCATTTT.

This sequence joins TRBV30 and TRBJ2-1; TRBD2 is a possible D gene (6 bases). V dropped 1 base and J dropped 15 bases, with 13 bases sitting between them. The CDR3 contains 11 residues. CDR1 and CDR2 (germline): GTSNPN, SVGIG (reference sequence). The CDR3, as DNA: TGTGCCTGGAGTGCAACTAGCCAGGGGTTCTTC. Translated, it gives CAWSATSQGFF. Full variable domain (outside the CDR3, taken from reference TRBV30 and TRBJ2-1): SQTIHQWPATLVQPVGSPLSLECTVEGTSNPNLYWYRQAAGRGLQLLFYSVGIGQISSEVPQNLSASRPQDRQFILSSKKLLLSDSGFYLCAWSATSQGFFGPGTRLTVL.

This clone was detected a few times. Written as DNA, the CDR3 is TGTGCCAGCAGTTCTCCGACTAGCGGGGGGCGGGATGAGCAGTTCTTC. Translating it yields CASSSPTSGGRDEQFF. V and J are TRBV6-5 and TRBJ2-1; 13 bases fit TRBD2. Germline V CDR1 and CDR2: MNHEY, SVGAGI. The CDR3 extends over 16 amino acids. V was pared by 4 bases and J by 8 bases, with 8 bases of the junction left unmatched.

The chain carries TRBV5-5 and TRBJ2-1; maybe TRBD1 (6 bases). In germline, CDR1 is SGHKS, CDR2 YYEKEE (reference sequence). The CDR3 runs 14 residues. V gave up 0 bases and J gave up 4 bases, with 8 bases separating them. The CDR3 protein is CASSLEGQYNEQFF. CDR3 in DNA: TGTGCCAGCAGCTTGGAAGGACAGTACAATGAGCAGTTCTTC.

The chain employs TRBV6-1 and TRBJ2-4; 7 nucleotides line up with TRBD2. This CDR3 has 18 amino acids. The V gene end was trimmed by 2 bases and the J gene end by 4 bases; junction bases not matched to a gene: 14. Germline values: CDR1 MNHNS, CDR2 SASEGT. The CDR3 spells CASSEWGERGGEKNIQYF. In DNA, the CDR3 is TGTGCCAGCAGTGAATGGGGCGAGCGGGGAGGAGAGAAAAACATTCAGTACTTC.

This chain joins TRBV28 and TRBJ2-3; D is unresolved. V dropped 4 bases and J dropped 5 bases, with 16 bases sitting between them. The length of the CDR3 is 15 residues. Germline assignment: CDR1 MDHEN and CDR2 SYDVKM. The CDR3 loop reads CASSSAPLTLDTQYF. The CDR3, as DNA: TGTGCCAGCAGTTCTGCACCACTTACTCTAGATACGCAGTATTTT.

This chain uses TRBV7-9 with TRBJ2-1; D perhaps matches TRBD2 (5 bases). The V and J ends lost 4 bases and 7 bases respectively, with 11 bases between them. The germline V gene has CDR1 SEHNR and CDR2 FQNEAQ (reference sequence). The CDR3 consists of 13 residues. CDR3 amino acids: CASSSGVRNEQFF. The CDR3 DNA reads TGTGCCAGCAGCTCCGGGGTTAGGAATGAGCAGTTCTTC. The whole variable domain, filled in from reference TRBV7-9 and TRBJ2-1, reads DTGVSQNPRHKITKRGQNVTFRCDPISEHNRLYWYRQTLGQGPEFLTYFQNEAQLEKSRLLSDRFSAERPKGSFSTLEIQRTEQGDSAMYLCASSSGVRNEQFFGPGTRLTVL.

V gene TRBV7-9 combines with J gene TRBJ2-5; D remains ambiguous. Germline V gene sequence: CDR1 SEHNR, CDR2 FQNEAQ (reference sequence). This CDR3 has 13 residues. V gave up 1 base and J gave up 5 bases, with 8 bases separating them. DNA for the CDR3: TGTGCCAGCAGCTTAGGCGGTGAGGAGACCCAGTACTTC. Residues: CASSLGGEETQYF.

V and J are TRBV3-1 (or the pseudogene TRBV3-2) and TRBJ2-7; unclear D gene. The CDR3 is 14 amino acids. Trimming shortened V by 4 bases and J by 2 bases, and 12 bases separated the two germline ends. The germline gives CDR1 LGHDT, CDR2 YNNKEL (reference sequence). The CDR3: CASSPPQMAYEQYF. Written as DNA, the CDR3 is TGTGCCAGCAGCCCCCCCCAGATGGCCTACGAGCAGTACTTC.

In DNA form, the CDR3 reads TGTGCCAGCAGTTTAGGGTTAGAGGGGGACTACGAGCAGTACTTC. Amino acids: CASSLGLEGDYEQYF. The rearrangement joins TRBV27 to TRBJ2-7; D may be TRBD1 (6 bases). CDR1 and CDR2 from the germline V gene are MNHEY and SMNVEV (reference sequence). The CDR3 is 15 amino acids. Trimming took 2 bases from V and 3 from J, leaving 14 bases between them.

This rearrangement joins TRBV11-2 to TRBJ2-1; 11 bases align to TRBD2. The CDR3 runs to 14 residues. Germline CDR1 SGHAT, CDR2 FQNNGV. Germline trimming cut 7 bases from V and 6 bases from J; bases unmatched to any gene: 5. The DNA for the CDR3 is TGTGCCAGCACCGAAGGGACTAGCGGCAATGAGCAGTTCTTC. As protein: CASTEGTSGNEQFF. Filled out from reference TRBV11-2 and TRBJ2-1, the complete variable domain reads EAGVAQSPRYKIIEKRQSVAFWCNPISGHATLYWYQQILGQGPKLLIQFQNNGVVDDSQLPKDRFSAERLKGVDSTLKIQPAKLEDSAVYLCASTEGTSGNEQFFGPGTRLTVL.

V gene TRBV23-1 combines with J gene TRBJ1-6; 9 bases agree with TRBD1. TRBV23-1 is labeled an ORF, and its function is uncertain. The CDR3 is 14 residues long. Germline trimming cut 5 bases from V and 10 bases from J; bases unmatched to any gene: 6. As DNA, the CDR3 is TGCGCCAGCAGTAGAACAGGGGGCTGGTCACCCCTCCACTTT. This gives the protein CASSRTGGWSPLHF.

This clone was found a few times. The rearrangement uses TRBV21-1 and TRBJ1-2. TRBV21-1 is classified as a pseudogene. The CDR3 totals 16 residues. The CDR3 bases are TGTGCCAGCAGCAAAGATCAAATAGCCGCTATCTATGGCTACACCTTC. Encoded protein: CASSKDQIAAIYGYTF.

The chain links TRBV6-5 to TRBJ2-5; D is perhaps TRBD1 (5 bases). Trimming stripped 6 bases from V and 9 bases from J, with 23 bases between. Germline CDR1 MNHEY, CDR2 SVGAGI. CDR3 length: 15 residues. The CDR3 protein is CASRLGQQDTFAQYF. The CDR3 DNA reads as TGTGCCAGCAGGTTGGGTCAACAGGACACCTTCGCCCAGTACTTC.

The rearrangement links TRBV10-3 to TRBJ2-5; D uncertain. In germline, CDR1 is ENHRY, CDR2 SYGVKD. CDR3 length: 15 residues. V was shortened by 0 bases and J by 7 bases, with 15 bases between the two germline ends. The chain's CDR3 is CAISESEALPATQYF. In nucleotides, the CDR3 is TGTGCCATCAGTGAGTCCGAGGCCCTCCCGGCGACCCAGTACTTC.

This clone was detected only once. The chain combines TRBV7-9 with TRBJ2-1; weak D call: TRBD2 (5 bases). From germline, CDR1 is SEHNR and CDR2 FQNEAQ (reference sequence). V was trimmed by 3 bases and J by 1 base, leaving 7 bases between them. This CDR3 comprises 14 residues. For the CDR3, the DNA is TGTGCCAGCAGCTTGGCGGGTTCCTACAATGAGCAGTTCTTC. It translates to CASSLAGSYNEQFF.

V gene TRBV5-1 combines with J gene TRBJ2-7, with 9 bases identical to TRBD1. CDR1 is SGHRS, CDR2 YFSETQ, per germline. V trimming: 2 bases; J trimming: 4 bases; junction bases outside the gene matches: 7. The CDR3 has 15 residues. Here the CDR3 reads CASSFVGDRAYEQYF. The CDR3 nucleotides are TGCGCCAGCAGCTTTGTCGGGGACAGGGCTTACGAGCAGTACTTC.

This clone appeared a few times. The chain links TRBV5-1 to TRBJ2-2; TRBD1 agrees at 11 bases. The V gene end was trimmed by 4 bases and the J gene end by 7 bases; junction bases not matched to a gene: 3. The length of the CDR3 is 14 residues. Germline lookup yields CDR1 SGHRS and CDR2 YFSETQ. The CDR3 here is CASSVGTGGGELFF. The CDR3 DNA sequence: TGCGCCAGCAGCGTTGGGACAGGGGGCGGGGAGCTGTTTTTT.

The J gene is TRBJ1-1, the V gene TRBV13; maybe TRBD1 (5 bases). CDR1 and CDR2 from the germline V gene are PRHDT and FYEKMQ (reference sequence). This CDR3 has 13 residues. The ends were cut back, 8 bases at V and 3 bases at J, with 13 bases in the middle. Written as DNA, the CDR3 is TGTGCCAGCGAAGGGACTCTATACACTGAAGCTTTCTTT. Translated, it gives CASEGTLYTEAFF.